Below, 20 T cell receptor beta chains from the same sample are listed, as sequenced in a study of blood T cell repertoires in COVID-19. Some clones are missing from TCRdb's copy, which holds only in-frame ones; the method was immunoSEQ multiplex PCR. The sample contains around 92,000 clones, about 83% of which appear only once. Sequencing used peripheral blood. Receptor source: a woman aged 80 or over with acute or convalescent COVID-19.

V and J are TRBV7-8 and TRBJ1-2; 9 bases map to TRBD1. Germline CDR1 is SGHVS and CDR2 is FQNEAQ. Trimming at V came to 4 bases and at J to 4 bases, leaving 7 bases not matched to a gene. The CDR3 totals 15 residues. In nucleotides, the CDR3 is TGTGCCAGCAGCTCCTCGACAGGGGGATTCTATGGCTACACCTTC. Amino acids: CASSSSTGGFYGYTF. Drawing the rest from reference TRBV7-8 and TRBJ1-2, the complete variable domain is GAGVSQSPRYKVAKRGQDVALRCDPISGHVSLFWYQQALGQGPEFLTYFQNEAQLDKSGLPSDRFFAERPEGSVSTLKIQRTQQEDSAVYLCASSSSTGGFYGYTFGSGTRLTVV.

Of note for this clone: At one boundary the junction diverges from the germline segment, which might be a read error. The CDR3 reads CTWVSGSGTDTQYF. The CDR3 nucleotides read TGTACCTGGGTCAGCGGGAGTGGCACAGATACGCAGTATTTT. V gene TRBV30 combines with J gene TRBJ2-3, with 8 positions matching TRBD2. Per the germline V gene, CDR1 is GTSNPN and CDR2 is SVGIG (reference sequence). The CDR3 has 14 amino acids.

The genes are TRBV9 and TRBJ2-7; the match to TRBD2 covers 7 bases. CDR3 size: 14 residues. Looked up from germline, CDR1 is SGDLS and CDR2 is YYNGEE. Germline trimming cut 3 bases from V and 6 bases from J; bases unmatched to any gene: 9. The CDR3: CASSGSLAEGEQYF. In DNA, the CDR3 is TGTGCCAGCAGCGGTTCCCTAGCGGAAGGCGAGCAGTACTTC.

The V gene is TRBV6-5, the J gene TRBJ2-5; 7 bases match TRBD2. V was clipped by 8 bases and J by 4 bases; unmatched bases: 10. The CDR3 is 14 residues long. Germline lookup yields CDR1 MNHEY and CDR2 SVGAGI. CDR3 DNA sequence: TGTGCCAGCCGAGGGAGGGCCGTTGGAGAGACCCAGTACTTC. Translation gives CASRGRAVGETQYF.

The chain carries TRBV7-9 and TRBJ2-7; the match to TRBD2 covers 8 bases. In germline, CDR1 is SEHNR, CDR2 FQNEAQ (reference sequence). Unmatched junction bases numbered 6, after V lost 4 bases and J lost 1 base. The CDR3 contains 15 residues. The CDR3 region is CASSSLGTSSYEQYF. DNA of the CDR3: TGTGCCAGCAGCTCACTCGGGACTAGTTCCTACGAGCAGTACTTC.

As DNA, the CDR3 is TGTGCCAGCAGCTTAGCGCGGAACACCGGGGAGCTGTTTTTT. It encodes CASSLARNTGELFF. This chain connects TRBV7-2 to TRBJ2-2; no firm D call. This CDR3 has 14 amino acids. Looked up from germline, CDR1 is SGHTA and CDR2 is FQGNSA. Trimming removed 0 bases at V and 1 base at J, with 3 bases between.

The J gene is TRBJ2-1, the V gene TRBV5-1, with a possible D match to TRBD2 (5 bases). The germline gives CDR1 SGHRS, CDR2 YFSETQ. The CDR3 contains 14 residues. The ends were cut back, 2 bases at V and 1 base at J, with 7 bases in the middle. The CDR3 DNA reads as TGCGCCAGCAGCTTCGGGGAGTCCTACAATGAGCAGTTCTTC. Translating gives CASSFGESYNEQFF.

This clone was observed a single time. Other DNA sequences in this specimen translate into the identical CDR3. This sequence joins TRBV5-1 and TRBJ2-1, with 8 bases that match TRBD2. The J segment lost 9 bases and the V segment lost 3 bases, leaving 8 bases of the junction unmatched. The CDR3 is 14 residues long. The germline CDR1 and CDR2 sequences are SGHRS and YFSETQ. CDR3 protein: CASSSRLARGEQFF. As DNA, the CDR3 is TGCGCCAGCAGCTCCCGACTAGCGAGGGGTGAGCAGTTCTTC. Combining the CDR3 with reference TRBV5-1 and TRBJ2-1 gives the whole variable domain KAGVTQTPRYLIKTRGQQVTLSCSPISGHRSVSWYQQTPGQGLQFLFEYFSETQRNKGNFPGRFSGRQFSNSRSEMNVSTLELGDSALYLCASSSRLARGEQFFGPGTRLTVL.

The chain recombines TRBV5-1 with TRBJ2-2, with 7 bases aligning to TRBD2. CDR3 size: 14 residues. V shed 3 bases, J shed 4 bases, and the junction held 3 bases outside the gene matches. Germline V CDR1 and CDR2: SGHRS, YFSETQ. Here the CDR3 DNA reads TGCGCCAGCAGCTGGGACTATATCACCGGGGAGCTGTTTTTT. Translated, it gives CASSWDYITGELFF.

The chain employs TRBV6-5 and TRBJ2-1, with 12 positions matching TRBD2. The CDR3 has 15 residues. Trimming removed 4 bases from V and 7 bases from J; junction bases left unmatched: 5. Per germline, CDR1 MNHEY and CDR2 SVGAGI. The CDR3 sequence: CASSSGLAGRNEQFF. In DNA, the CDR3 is TGTGCCAGCAGTTCCGGACTAGCGGGAAGGAATGAGCAGTTCTTC.

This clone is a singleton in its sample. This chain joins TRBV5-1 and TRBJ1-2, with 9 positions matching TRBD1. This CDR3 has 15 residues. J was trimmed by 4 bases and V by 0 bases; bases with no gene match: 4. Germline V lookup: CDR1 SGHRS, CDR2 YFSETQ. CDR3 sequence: CASSLETGGPYGYTF. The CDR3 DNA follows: TGCGCCAGCAGCTTGGAGACAGGGGGGCCCTATGGCTACACCTTC. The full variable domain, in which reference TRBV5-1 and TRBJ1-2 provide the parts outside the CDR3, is KAGVTQTPRYLIKTRGQQVTLSCSPISGHRSVSWYQQTPGQGLQFLFEYFSETQRNKGNFPGRFSGRQFSNSRSEMNVSTLELGDSALYLCASSLETGGPYGYTFGSGTRLTVV.

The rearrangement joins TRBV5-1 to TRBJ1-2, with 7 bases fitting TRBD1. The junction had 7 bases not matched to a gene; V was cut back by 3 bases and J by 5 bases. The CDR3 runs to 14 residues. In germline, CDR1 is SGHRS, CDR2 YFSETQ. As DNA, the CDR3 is TGCGCCAGCAGCTCCCGGGACAGCCCATATGGCTACACCTTC. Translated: CASSSRDSPYGYTF.

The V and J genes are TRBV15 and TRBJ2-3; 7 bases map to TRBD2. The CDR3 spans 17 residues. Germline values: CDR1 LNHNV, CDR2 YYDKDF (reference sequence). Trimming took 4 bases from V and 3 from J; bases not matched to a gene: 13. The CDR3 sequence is CATSTPMGGYGTDTQYF. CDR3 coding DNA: TGTGCCACCAGCACCCCAATGGGGGGGTATGGTACAGATACGCAGTATTTT.

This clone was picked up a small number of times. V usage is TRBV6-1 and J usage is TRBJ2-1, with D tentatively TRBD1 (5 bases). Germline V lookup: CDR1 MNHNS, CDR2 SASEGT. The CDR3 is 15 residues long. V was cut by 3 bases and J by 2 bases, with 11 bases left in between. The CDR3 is CASSDPREPYNEQFF. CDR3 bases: TGTGCCAGCAGTGACCCCAGGGAACCCTACAATGAGCAGTTCTTC.

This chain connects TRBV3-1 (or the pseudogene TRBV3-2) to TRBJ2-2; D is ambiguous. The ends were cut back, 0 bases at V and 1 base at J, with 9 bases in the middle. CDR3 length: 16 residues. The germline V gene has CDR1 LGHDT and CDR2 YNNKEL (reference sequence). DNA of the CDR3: TGTGCCAGCAGCCAAGAGCTTGGCCAGAACACCGGGGAGCTGTTTTTT. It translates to CASSQELGQNTGELFF.

CDR3 region: CAWSQGLAGAGELFF. The CDR3 DNA sequence: TGTGCCTGGAGTCAAGGACTAGCGGGAGCCGGGGAGCTGTTTTTT. V usage is TRBV30 and J usage is TRBJ2-2, with 13 bases matching TRBD2. The CDR3 runs 15 residues. Germline V lookup: CDR1 GTSNPN, CDR2 SVGIG (reference sequence). After removal of 2 bases from V and 6 bases from J, the junction contained 3 bases not matched to a gene.

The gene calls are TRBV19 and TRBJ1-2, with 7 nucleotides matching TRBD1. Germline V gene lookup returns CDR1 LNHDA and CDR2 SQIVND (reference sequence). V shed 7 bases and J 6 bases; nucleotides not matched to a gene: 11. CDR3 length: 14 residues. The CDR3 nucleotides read TGTGCCAGTACCCCCCCCGGGGACAGAAATGGCTACACCTTC. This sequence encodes CASTPPGDRNGYTF.

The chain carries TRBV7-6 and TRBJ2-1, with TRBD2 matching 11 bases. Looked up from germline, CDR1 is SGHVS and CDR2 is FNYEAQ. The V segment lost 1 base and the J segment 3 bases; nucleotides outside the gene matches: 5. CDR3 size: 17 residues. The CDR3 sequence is CASSLGGGLAVYNEQFF. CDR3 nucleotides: TGTGCCAGCAGCTTAGGCGGGGGACTAGCGGTCTACAATGAGCAGTTCTTC.

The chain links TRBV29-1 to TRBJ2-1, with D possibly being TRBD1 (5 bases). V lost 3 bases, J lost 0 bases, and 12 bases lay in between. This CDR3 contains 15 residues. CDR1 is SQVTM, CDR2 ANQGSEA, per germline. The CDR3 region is CSVDLADSSYNEQFF. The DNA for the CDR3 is TGCAGCGTTGATTTAGCTGACAGCTCCTACAATGAGCAGTTCTTC.

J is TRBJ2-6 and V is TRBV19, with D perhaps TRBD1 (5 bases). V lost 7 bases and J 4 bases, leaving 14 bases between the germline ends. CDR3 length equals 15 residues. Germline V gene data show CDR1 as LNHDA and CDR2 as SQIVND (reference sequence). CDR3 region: CASTPGFAGANVLTF. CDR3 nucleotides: TGTGCCAGTACCCCAGGGTTTGCGGGGGCCAACGTCCTGACTTTC. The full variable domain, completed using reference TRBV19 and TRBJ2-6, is DGGITQSPKYLFRKEGQNVTLSCEQNLNHDAMYWYRQDPGQGLRLIYYSQIVNDFQKGDIAEGYSVSREKKESFPLTVTSAQKNPTAFYLCASTPGFAGANVLTFGAGSRLTVL.